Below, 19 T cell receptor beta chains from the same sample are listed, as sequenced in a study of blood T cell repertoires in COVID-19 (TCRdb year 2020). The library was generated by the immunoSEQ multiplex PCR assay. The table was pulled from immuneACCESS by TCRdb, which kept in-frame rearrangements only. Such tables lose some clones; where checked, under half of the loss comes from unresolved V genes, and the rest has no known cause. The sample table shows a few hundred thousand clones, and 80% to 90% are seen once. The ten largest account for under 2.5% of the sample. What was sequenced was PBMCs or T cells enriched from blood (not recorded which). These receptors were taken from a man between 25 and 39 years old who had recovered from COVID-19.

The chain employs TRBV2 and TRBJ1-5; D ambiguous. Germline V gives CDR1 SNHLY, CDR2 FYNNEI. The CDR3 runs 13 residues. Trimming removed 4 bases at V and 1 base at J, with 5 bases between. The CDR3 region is CASSVHSNQPQHF. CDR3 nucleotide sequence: TGTGCCAGCAGTGTACACAGCAATCAGCCCCAGCATTTT.

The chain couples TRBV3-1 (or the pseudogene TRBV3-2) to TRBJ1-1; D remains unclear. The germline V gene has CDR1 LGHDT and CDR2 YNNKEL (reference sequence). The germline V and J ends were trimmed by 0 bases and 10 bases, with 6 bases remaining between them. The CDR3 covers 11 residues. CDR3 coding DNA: TGTGCCAGCAGCCAAGACGGGGTAGCTTTCTTT. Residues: CASSQDGVAFF.

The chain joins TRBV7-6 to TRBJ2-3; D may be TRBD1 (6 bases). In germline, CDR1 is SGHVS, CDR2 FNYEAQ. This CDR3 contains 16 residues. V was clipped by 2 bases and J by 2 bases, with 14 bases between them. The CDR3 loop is CASSLFGQGTTDTQYF. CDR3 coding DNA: TGTGCCAGCAGCTTATTCGGTCAGGGGACCACAGATACGCAGTATTTT.

Here the CDR3 DNA reads TGTGCCAGCAGTGAACGGCGGGGGCGTAGTGAAGCTTTCTTT. Translation gives CASSERRGRSEAFF. The chain has TRBV2 and TRBJ1-1; D is possibly TRBD1 (6 bases). The CDR3 length is 14 residues. The ends were cut back, 2 bases at V and 7 bases at J, with 14 bases in the middle. CDR1 and CDR2 (germline): SNHLY, FYNNEI. Based on the CDR3 plus reference TRBV2 and TRBJ1-1, the full variable domain is EPEVTQTPSHQVTQMGQEVILRCVPISNHLYFYWYRQILGQKVEFLVSFYNNEISEKSEIFDDQFSVERPDGSNFTLKIRSTKLEDSAMYFCASSERRGRSEAFFGQGTRLTVV.

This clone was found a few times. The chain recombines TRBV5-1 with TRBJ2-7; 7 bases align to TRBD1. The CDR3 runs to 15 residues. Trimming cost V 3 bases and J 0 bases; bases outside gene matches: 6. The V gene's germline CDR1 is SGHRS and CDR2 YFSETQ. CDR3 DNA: TGCGCCAGCAGCTGGCCGGACAGGCCCTCCTACGAGCAGTACTTC. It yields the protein CASSWPDRPSYEQYF.

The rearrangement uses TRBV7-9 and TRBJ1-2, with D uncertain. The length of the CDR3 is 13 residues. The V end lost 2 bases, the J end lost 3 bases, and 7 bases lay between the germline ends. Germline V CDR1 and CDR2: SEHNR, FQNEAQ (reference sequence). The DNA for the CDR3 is TGTGCCAGCAGCTTAAGCCGGGACTATGGCTACACCTTC. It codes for CASSLSRDYGYTF.

This CDR3 is CASSLEPGVYNSPLHF. CDR3 sequence (DNA): TGTGCCAGCAGCTTAGAACCGGGGGTCTATAATTCACCCCTCCACTTT. The chain joins TRBV11-2 to TRBJ1-6, with a weak D call TRBD1 (5 bases). CDR1 and CDR2 (germline): SGHAT, FQNNGV. CDR3 length equals 16 residues. Trimming cost V 0 bases and J 3 bases, with 9 bases left between them.

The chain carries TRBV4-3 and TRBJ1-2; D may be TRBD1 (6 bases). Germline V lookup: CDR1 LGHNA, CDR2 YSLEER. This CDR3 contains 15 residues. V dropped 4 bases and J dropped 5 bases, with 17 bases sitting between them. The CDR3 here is CASSPGAGANYGYTF. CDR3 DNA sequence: TGCGCCAGCAGCCCAGGGGCCGGGGCAAATTATGGCTACACCTTC.

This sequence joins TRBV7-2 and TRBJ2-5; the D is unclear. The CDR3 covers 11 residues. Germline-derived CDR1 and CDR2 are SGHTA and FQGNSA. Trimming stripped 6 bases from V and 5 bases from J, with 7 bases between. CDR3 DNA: TGTGCCAGCAGGCGGTTGGAGACCCAGTACTTC. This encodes CASRRLETQYF. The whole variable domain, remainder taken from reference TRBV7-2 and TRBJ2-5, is GAGVSQSPSNKVTEKGKDVELRCDPISGHTALYWYRQSLGQGLEFLIYFQGNSAPDKSGLPSDRFSAERTGGSVSTLTIQRTQQEDSAVYLCASRRLETQYFGPGTRLLVL.

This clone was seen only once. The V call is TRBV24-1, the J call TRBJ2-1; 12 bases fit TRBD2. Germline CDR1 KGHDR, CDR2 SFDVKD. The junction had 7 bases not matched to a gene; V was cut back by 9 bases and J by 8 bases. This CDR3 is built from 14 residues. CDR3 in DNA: TGTGCCACCTCTCTAGCGGGGGGGTTGGATGAGCAGTTCTTC. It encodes CATSLAGGLDEQFF.

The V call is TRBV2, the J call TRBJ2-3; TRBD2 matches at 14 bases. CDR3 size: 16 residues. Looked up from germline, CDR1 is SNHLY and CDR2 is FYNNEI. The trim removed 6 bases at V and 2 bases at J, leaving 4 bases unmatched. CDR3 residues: CASRGLAGGNTDTQYF. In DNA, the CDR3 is TGTGCCAGCAGAGGACTAGCGGGGGGAAACACAGATACGCAGTATTTT.

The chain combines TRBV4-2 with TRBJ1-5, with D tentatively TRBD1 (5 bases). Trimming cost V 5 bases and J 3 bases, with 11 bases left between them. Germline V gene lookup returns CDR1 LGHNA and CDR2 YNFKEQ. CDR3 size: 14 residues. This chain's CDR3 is CASSFQGYNQPQHF. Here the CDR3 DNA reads TGTGCCAGCAGCTTTCAGGGATACAATCAGCCCCAGCATTTT.

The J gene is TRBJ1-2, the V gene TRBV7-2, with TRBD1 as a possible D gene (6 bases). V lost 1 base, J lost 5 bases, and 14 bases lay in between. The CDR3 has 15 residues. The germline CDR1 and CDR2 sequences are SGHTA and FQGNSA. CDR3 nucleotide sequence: TGTGCCAGCAGCTTAGATGCGGGGGCCCCTTATGGCTACACCTTC. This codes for CASSLDAGAPYGYTF.

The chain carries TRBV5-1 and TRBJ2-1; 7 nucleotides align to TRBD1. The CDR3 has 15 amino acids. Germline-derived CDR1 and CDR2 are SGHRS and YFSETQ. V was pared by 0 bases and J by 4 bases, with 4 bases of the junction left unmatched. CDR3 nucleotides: TGCGCCAGCAGCTTGGGAGGGACAGAATACAATGAGCAGTTCTTC. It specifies CASSLGGTEYNEQFF.

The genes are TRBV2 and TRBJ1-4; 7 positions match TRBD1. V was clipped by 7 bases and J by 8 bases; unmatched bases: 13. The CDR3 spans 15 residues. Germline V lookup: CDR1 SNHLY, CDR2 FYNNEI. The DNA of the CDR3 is TGTGCCAGCACCCGCCCGGGGACAGTGGAGGAAAAACTGTTTTTT. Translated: CASTRPGTVEEKLFF.

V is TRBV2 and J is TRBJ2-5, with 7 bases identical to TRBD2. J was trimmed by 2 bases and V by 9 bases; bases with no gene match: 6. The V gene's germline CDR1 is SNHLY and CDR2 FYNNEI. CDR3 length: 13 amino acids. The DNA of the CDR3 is TGTGCCAGAGAGCGGGGTACACAAGAGACCCAGTACTTC. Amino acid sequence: CARERGTQETQYF.

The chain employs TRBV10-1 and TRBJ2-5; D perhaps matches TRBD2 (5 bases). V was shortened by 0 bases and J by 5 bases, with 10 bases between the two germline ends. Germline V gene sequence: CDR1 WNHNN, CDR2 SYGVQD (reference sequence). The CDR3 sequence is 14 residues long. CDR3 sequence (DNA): TGCGCCAGCAGTGAGTCTGTAGCGTTGGAGACCCAGTACTTC. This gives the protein CASSESVALETQYF.

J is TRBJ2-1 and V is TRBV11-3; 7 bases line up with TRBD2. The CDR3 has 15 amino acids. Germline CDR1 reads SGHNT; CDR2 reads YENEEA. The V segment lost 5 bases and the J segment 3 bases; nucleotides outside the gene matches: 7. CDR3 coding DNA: TGTGCCAGCAGCCAAGGACTAGTGGACTACAATGAGCAGTTCTTC. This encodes CASSQGLVDYNEQFF.

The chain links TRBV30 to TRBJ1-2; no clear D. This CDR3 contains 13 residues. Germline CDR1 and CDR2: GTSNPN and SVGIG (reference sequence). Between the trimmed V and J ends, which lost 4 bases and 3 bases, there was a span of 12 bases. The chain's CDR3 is CAWTPFPHYGYTF. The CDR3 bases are TGTGCCTGGACCCCGTTCCCCCACTATGGCTACACCTTC.